Shown below are 7 T cell receptor beta chains from a single sample sequenced in a study of blood T cell repertoires in COVID-19. Only in-frame clones appear in the TCRdb table, and some are missing; sequencing was by immunoSEQ multiplex PCR. This table has more than 40,000 clones, nearly 90% appearing once. Sample: peripheral blood. These receptors were collected from a man in his forties or fifties with active COVID-19.

The table lists this clone with a few counts. The DNA for the CDR3 is TGTGCCAGCAGCTTGGGGGAGGCAATTCAGCCCCAGCATTTT. This gives the protein CASSLGEAIQPQHF. This rearrangement joins TRBV7-8 to TRBJ1-5; possible D gene TRBD1, 5 bases. The CDR3 spans 14 residues. Germline CDR1 SGHVS, CDR2 FQNEAQ. The V end lost 3 bases, the J end lost 6 bases, and 12 bases lay between the germline ends.

The CDR3 region has the DNA TGTGCCAGCAGCCCTTCCTACGAGCAGTACGTC. Translated: CASSPSYEQYV. The chain links TRBV14 to TRBJ2-7; no clear D. The CDR3 covers 11 residues. The V end was cut by 4 bases, the J end by 1 base, with 2 bases between. Per germline, CDR1 SGHDN and CDR2 FVKESK.

V and J are TRBV25-1 and TRBJ2-5; no clear D. V lost 5 bases, J lost 1 base, and 8 bases lay in between. The germline CDR1 and CDR2 sequences are MGHDK and SYGVNS. The CDR3 consists of 13 residues. For the CDR3, the DNA is TGTGCCAGCAGTCTTAGACTCCAAGAGACCCAGTACTTC. Amino acids: CASSLRLQETQYF.

This chain links TRBV5-4 with TRBJ1-2; 8 positions agree with TRBD1. CDR1 and CDR2 from the germline V gene are SGHNT and YYREEE (reference sequence). The CDR3 length is 17 residues. J gave up 8 bases and V 3 bases, and 18 bases lay outside the gene matches. CDR3 coding DNA: TGTGCCAGCAGCTCCTGGGACTTACAGGGGGTGCGTCAAGGCTACACCTTC. Amino acid sequence: CASSSWDLQGVRQGYTF.

The chain recombines TRBV4-1 with TRBJ1-2; TRBD1 matches at 8 bases. Germline-derived CDR1 and CDR2 are MGHRA and YSYEKL. This CDR3 is built from 13 residues. J lost 7 bases, V lost 1 base, and 2 bases had no gene match. CDR3: CASSQGQGFGYTF. The CDR3 DNA reads TGCGCCAGCAGCCAAGGACAGGGGTTTGGCTACACCTTC.

V usage is TRBV27 and J usage is TRBJ2-5; no clear D. Trimming left V 2 bases short and J 5 bases short, with 15 bases between. CDR3 size: 15 residues. CDR1 MNHEY and CDR2 SMNVEV come from the germline V gene (reference sequence). CDR3 region: CASSLGPVSLETQYF. CDR3 bases: TGTGCCAGCAGTTTAGGTCCAGTCAGTCTGGAGACCCAGTACTTC.

This chain connects TRBV18 to TRBJ1-2; TRBD1 matches at 8 bases. This CDR3 has 15 residues. V lost 3 bases to trimming and J lost 2 bases; unmatched junction nucleotides: 5. Germline CDR1 KGHSH, CDR2 LQKENI. The CDR3 loop is CASSPRQGRNYGYTF. The CDR3 nucleotides read TGTGCCAGCTCACCTCGACAGGGGCGCAACTATGGCTACACCTTC.